This T cell receptor beta chain is from a study of T-cell memory formation after mild COVID-19. Study results and limitations: Contracting CD4+ clones lay largely in CM and EM, with CD8+ ones residing in EMRA. A balance of CD4 and CD8 characterized clones contracting day 15 to 85, whereas later expanders leaned CD4+.

TCRdb independently ran MiXCR on the 5' RACE reads; one entry per CDR3 protein. The table shows about 180,000 distinct CDR3 sequences, with approximately 16% occurring only once. Details on this clonotype: No antigen is known for it.

Sequenced input: PBMCs or a T cell subset sorted from them (not recorded which). This clonotype was obtained from an adult woman who had mild COVID-19 (a few samples of this study predate the infection). Cell type and time point are not known.

The DNA for the CDR3 is TGTGCCAGCAGTTCCGGGACTAGGTTGTATTTT. As protein: CASSSGTRLYF. The chain uses TRBV5-6 and TRBJ2-3; 8 nucleotides align to TRBD2. V was pared by 5 bases and J by 14 bases, with 7 bases of the junction left unmatched. This CDR3 has 11 residues. CDR1 and CDR2 (germline): SGHDT, YYEEEE.